A selection of T cell receptor beta chains follows, all from one sample in a study of blood T cell repertoires in COVID-19. The repertoire was sequenced with immunoSEQ multiplex PCR; TCRdb's copy has only in-frame clones and lacks some. The sample includes around 70,000 clones, 70% to 75% of them seen just once. The sample comprised peripheral blood. Every receptor here comes from a man between 65 and 79 years old with acute or convalescent COVID-19. Each CDR3 is given with its conserved first and last residue. D genes are given only for firm matches. Clone sizes are given selectively: once, few, many, or a class where the clone is expanded.

V	size	J	D	CDR3	DNA
TRBV6-5	many	TRBJ2-7	NA	CASSPGHLLYEQYF	TGTGCCAGCAGTCCGGGACACCTACTCTACGAGCAGTACTTC
TRBV10-3	NA	TRBJ1-1	NA	CAITPREIMNTEAFF	TGTGCCATCACCCCCCGGGAGATCATGAACACTGAAGCTTTCTTT
TRBV24-1	NA	TRBJ2-1	NA	CATSWGMEGEQFF	TGTGCCACCAGTTGGGGGATGGAGGGGGAGCAGTTCTTC
TRBV7-9	few	TRBJ2-2	TRBD2	CASSLPAGGPAGELFF	TGTGCCAGCAGCCTCCCGGCGGGAGGTCCCGCCGGGGAGCTGTTTTTT
TRBV7-6	NA	TRBJ2-5	NA	CASSWESQETQYF	TGTGCCAGCAGCTGGGAGTCCCAAGAGACCCAGTACTTC
TRBV7-9	NA	TRBJ2-2	NA	CASSPTPSGPGNTGELFF	TGTGCCAGCAGCCCCACCCCCAGCGGCCCCGGTAACACCGGGGAGCTGTTTTTT
TRBV28	many	TRBJ1-3	NA	CASSFPGRGSGNTIYF	TGTGCCAGCAGTTTTCCAGGACGGGGCTCTGGAAACACCATATATTTT
TRBV4-1	NA	TRBJ2-6	NA	CASSPVSGANVLTF	TGCGCCAGCAGTCCGGTCTCTGGGGCCAACGTCCTGACTTTC
TRBV28	NA	TRBJ1-1	NA	CASSLSSAGGTEAFF	TGTGCCAGCAGTTTATCGTCCGCCGGGGGCACTGAAGCTTTCTTT
TRBV9	few	TRBJ1-3	NA	CASSPPPGTGNTIYF	TGTGCCAGCAGCCCCCCCCCAGGGACTGGAAACACCATATATTTT
TRBV20-1	NA	TRBJ2-1	TRBD2	CSASSLAENEQFF	TGCAGTGCTAGTTCCCTAGCGGAGAATGAGCAGTTCTTC
TRBV28	NA	TRBJ2-7	NA	CASNTGLQSEQYF	TGTGCCAGCAACACAGGGTTGCAAAGCGAGCAGTACTTC
TRBV27	NA	TRBJ2-7	NA	CASGGPNSYEQYF	TGTGCCAGCGGCGGGCCAAACTCCTACGAGCAGTACTTC
TRBV25-1	NA	TRBJ2-5	NA	CASSEPKREETQYF	TGTGCCAGCAGTGAACCGAAACGGGAAGAGACCCAGTACTTC
TRBV19	NA	TRBJ2-6	TRBD1	CASSLLQGAGANVLTF	TGTGCCAGTAGTCTTCTTCAGGGGGCTGGGGCCAACGTCCTGACTTTC
TRBV5-6	few	TRBJ1-1	NA	CASSLDRVNTEAFF	TGTGCCAGCAGCTTGGACAGAGTGAACACTGAAGCTTTCTTT
TRBV19	once	TRBJ2-1	NA	CASSPIAWREPDREQFF	TGTGCCAGTAGTCCCATCGCCTGGCGGGAGCCAGACAGGGAGCAGTTCTTC
TRBV7-2	NA	TRBJ1-4	NA	CASSPDSDNEKLFF	TGTGCCAGCAGCCCCGACAGCGATAATGAAAAACTGTTTTTT
TRBV9	NA	TRBJ2-2	TRBD2	CASREAGGPNTGELFF	TGTGCCAGCAGGGAAGCGGGAGGGCCGAACACCGGGGAGCTGTTTTTT
TRBV4-2	once	TRBJ1-1	NA	CASSLDRRNTEAFF	TGTGCCAGCAGCCTCGACAGAAGGAACACTGAAGCTTTCTTT
TRBV2	NA	TRBJ2-7	NA	CASTLQAQEQYF	TGTGCCAGCACCTTACAGGCCCAGGAGCAGTACTTC
TRBV2	NA	TRBJ1-5	NA	CASSAGGGGEQPQHF	TGTGCCAGCAGCGCCGGGGGTGGAGGGGAACAGCCCCAGCATTTT
TRBV28	many	TRBJ1-5	TRBD1	CASSWDRAYQPQHF	TGTGCCAGCAGTTGGGACAGGGCTTATCAGCCCCAGCATTTT
TRBV5-1	NA	TRBJ2-2	TRBD2	CASSLAAGGGAGELFF	TGCGCCAGCAGCTTGGCCGCGGGCGGGGGTGCCGGGGAGCTGTTTTTT
TRBV7-3	NA	TRBJ2-2	NA	CASSLEGAGQTGELFF	TGTGCCAGCAGCTTAGAAGGGGCAGGACAGACCGGGGAGCTGTTTTTT
TRBV7-3	NA	TRBJ2-4	TRBD1	CASSPDRPSCKYIQYF	TGTGCCAGCAGTCCGGACAGGCCCAGTTGTAAGTACATTCAGTACTTC
TRBV6-4	NA	TRBJ2-2	NA	CASSLGGLNTGELFF	TGTGCCAGCAGCCTAGGAGGGCTGAACACCGGGGAGCTGTTTTTT
TRBV12-3/TRBV12-4	NA	TRBJ1-5	TRBD1	CASSGQGNQPQHF	TGTGCCAGCAGTGGACAGGGCAATCAGCCCCAGCATTTT
TRBV9	once	TRBJ2-1	TRBD2	CASSASGASYNEQFF	TGTGCCAGCAGCGCTAGCGGGGCCTCCTACAATGAGCAGTTCTTC
TRBV29-1	NA	TRBJ2-3	NA	CSVDDDGGFSSTDTQYF	TGCAGCGTTGACGACGACGGGGGTTTCTCTAGCACAGATACGCAGTATTTT
TRBV28	few	TRBJ2-7	TRBD1	CASRDRGSSYEQYF	TGTGCCAGCAGGGACAGGGGAAGCTCCTACGAGCAGTACTTC
TRBV28	NA	TRBJ2-3	TRBD1	CASRSTGADTQYF	TGTGCCAGCAGATCGACAGGGGCAGATACGCAGTATTTT
TRBV15	NA	TRBJ2-3	TRBD2	CATSRETLAGTTDTQYF	TGTGCCACCAGCAGAGAGACCCTAGCGGGGACCACAGATACGCAGTATTTT
TRBV7-9	NA	TRBJ2-7	TRBD1	CASSLVGVRDRDLYEQYF	TGTGCCAGCAGCTTAGTGGGGGTCCGGGACAGGGACCTCTACGAGCAGTACTTC
TRBV3-1/TRBV3-2	NA	TRBJ2-1	NA	CASSPYEDEQFF	TGTGCCAGCAGCCCCTACGAGGATGAGCAGTTCTTC
TRBV19	NA	TRBJ2-1	TRBD1	CATKTGQTYNEQFF	TGTGCCACTAAGACAGGGCAAACCTACAATGAGCAGTTCTTC
TRBV19	few	TRBJ2-2	NA	CASWDGSANTGELFF	TGTGCCAGTTGGGACGGGAGCGCGAACACCGGGGAGCTGTTTTTT
TRBV5-1	NA	TRBJ2-3	TRBD1	CASSQGAHTNPDTQYF	TGCGCCAGCAGTCAGGGGGCCCACACCAATCCAGATACGCAGTATTTT
TRBV7-2	NA	TRBJ2-1	TRBD2	CASSSERESSYNEQFF	TGTGCCAGCAGCTCTGAGCGGGAGAGCTCCTACAATGAGCAGTTCTTC
TRBV7-2	NA	TRBJ2-1	TRBD1	CASSLAGAGQGYNEQFF	TGTGCCAGCAGCTTAGCGGGGGCGGGACAGGGCTACAATGAGCAGTTCTTC
TRBV19	NA	TRBJ2-1	TRBD2	CASSIPSGSSSYNEQFF	TGTGCCAGTAGTATTCCTAGCGGGAGCAGCTCCTACAATGAGCAGTTCTTC
TRBV6-5	NA	TRBJ1-5	TRBD1	CASSSTTGVNQPQHF	TGTGCCAGCAGCTCCACGACAGGGGTCAATCAGCCCCAGCATTTT
TRBV9	NA	TRBJ1-5	TRBD1	CASSRGLGSNQPQHF	TGTGCCAGCAGCAGGGGGCTGGGTAGCAATCAGCCCCAGCATTTT
TRBV6-6	NA	TRBJ2-7	NA	CASSKQVPLAEQYF	TGTGCCAGCAGTAAACAGGTACCTCTGGCCGAGCAGTACTTC
TRBV6-5	NA	TRBJ1-5	NA	CASSSPPGPQHF	TGTGCCAGCAGTTCCCCTCCGGGGCCCCAGCATTTT
TRBV5-6	NA	TRBJ2-7	NA	CASTDRYEQYF	TGTGCCAGCACTGACAGATACGAGCAGTACTTC
TRBV19	NA	TRBJ2-5	NA	CASSSTGQETQYF	TGTGCCAGTAGTTCTACAGGGCAAGAGACCCAGTACTTC
TRBV29-1	few	TRBJ2-3	TRBD2	CSVEDEREASTDTQYF	TGCAGCGTTGAAGATGAGCGGGAGGCTAGCACAGATACGCAGTATTTT
TRBV14	NA	TRBJ2-3	NA	CASSQEWGADTQYF	TGTGCCAGCAGCCAAGAATGGGGGGCAGATACGCAGTATTTT
TRBV28	NA	TRBJ2-5	TRBD1	CASSSGQDQETQYF	TGTGCCAGCAGCTCTGGACAGGACCAAGAGACCCAGTACTTC